What follows are 30 T cell receptor beta chains derived from one specimen sequenced in a study of cytomegalovirus exposure and HLA in healthy donors. PCR amplification relied on 60 Vbeta primers (plus 13 Jbeta primers). Here immunoSEQ multiplex PCR was the method, and the copy in TCRdb shows in-frame clones only, minus some. The sample contains 40,000 to 55,000 clones, around 82% of which appear only once. Sequencing was done on a sample of PBMCs. Every receptor here comes from a young man in good health and CMV-seropositive.

Concerning this clone itself: Its ends do not fully match the called genes, so a read error is possible. This rearrangement joins TRBV18 to TRBJ2-3; TRBD2 agrees at 14 bases. The CDR3 length is 19 residues. CDR1 is KGHSH, CDR2 LQKENI, per germline. CDR3 DNA: TGTGCCAGCCCACCCACCGGGACTAGCGGGGGCCCCAGCACAGATACGCAGTATTTT. Translation: CASPPTGTSGGPSTDTQYF.

V gene TRBV9 combines with J gene TRBJ2-3, with 9 bases aligning to TRBD1. From germline, CDR1 is SGDLS and CDR2 YYNGEE. The CDR3 is 15 residues long. Trimming at V came to 0 bases and at J to 6 bases, leaving 5 bases not matched to a gene. The CDR3 spells CASSVGGTGLDTQYF. The CDR3 DNA reads TGTGCCAGCAGCGTAGGGGGGACAGGGTTGGATACGCAGTATTTT. Variable domain in full (rest from reference TRBV9 and TRBJ2-3): DSGVTQTPKHLITATGQRVTLRCSPRSGDLSVYWYQQSLDQGLQFLIQYYNGEERAKGNILERFSAQQFPDLHSELNLSSLELGDSALYFCASSVGGTGLDTQYFGPGTRLTVL.

This rearrangement joins TRBV7-9 to TRBJ1-2; no clear D gene. The germline CDR1 and CDR2 sequences are SEHNR and FQNEAQ (reference sequence). The CDR3 totals 13 residues. Trimming removed 1 base from V and 4 bases from J, with 7 bases in between. CDR3 DNA: TGTGCCAGCAGCTTAGGAGTTTTCTATGGCTACACCTTC. This encodes CASSLGVFYGYTF.

This clone was seen just once. J is TRBJ2-3 and V is TRBV6-1; perhaps TRBD1 as D (5 bases). V was clipped by 8 bases and J by 0 bases, with 6 bases between them. This CDR3 contains 12 residues. In germline, CDR1 is MNHNS, CDR2 SASEGT. The CDR3 coding sequence is TGTGCCAGCCACAGGAGCACAGATACGCAGTATTTT. It yields the protein CASHRSTDTQYF.

CDR3 sequence: CATSRTGAYNEQFF. The CDR3 DNA reads as TGTGCCACTTCCCGGACAGGGGCCTACAATGAGCAGTTCTTC. The V gene is TRBV13, the J gene TRBJ2-1, with 9 nucleotides matching TRBD1. V was clipped by 10 bases and J by 2 bases; unmatched bases: 6. The CDR3 extends over 14 amino acids. CDR1 PRHDT and CDR2 FYEKMQ come from the germline V gene (reference sequence).

The chain couples TRBV7-6 to TRBJ2-5; possibly TRBD2 for D (7 bases). This CDR3 spans 14 amino acids. Germline loops: CDR1 SGHVS, CDR2 FNYEAQ. Between the trimmed V and J ends, which lost 1 base and 6 bases, there was a span of 12 bases. CDR3 sequence reads: CASSLGRGAKTQYF. CDR3 in DNA: TGTGCCAGCAGCTTAGGTCGGGGGGCCAAGACCCAGTACTTC.

V is TRBV9 and J is TRBJ2-7; D gene unclear. The V end was cut by 0 bases, the J end by 6 bases, with 13 bases between. Germline CDR1 SGDLS, CDR2 YYNGEE. The CDR3 has 14 amino acids. CDR3 residues: CASSVDWRNPEQYF. The CDR3 nucleotides are TGTGCCAGCAGCGTAGATTGGAGAAATCCCGAGCAGTACTTC.

The V call is TRBV10-2, the J call TRBJ2-1, with D tentatively TRBD1 (5 bases). CDR3 length equals 15 residues. Germline CDR1 reads WSHSY; CDR2 reads SAAADI. Trimming left V 3 bases short and J 0 bases short, with 9 bases between. CDR3 sequence (DNA): TGCGCCAGCAGTGAAAGGGGCAGCTCCTACAATGAGCAGTTCTTC. It encodes CASSERGSSYNEQFF.

The chain carries TRBV9 and TRBJ1-1; no clear D gene. The germline V gene encodes CDR1 SGDLS and CDR2 YYNGEE. CDR3 length: 15 residues. Trimming left V 4 bases short and J 5 bases short, with 18 bases between. The CDR3 coding sequence is TGTGCCAGCAGCCTAGAGGGAGGGATCCTAACTGAAGCTTTCTTT. This translates into CASSLEGGILTEAFF.

The chain joins TRBV9 to TRBJ2-7, with 7 nucleotides matching TRBD1. V lost 0 bases and J lost 2; bases outside the gene matches: 2. CDR1 and CDR2 (germline): SGDLS, YYNGEE. The CDR3 has 14 amino acids. CDR3 residues: CASSVGQGPYEQYF. The CDR3 DNA reads TGTGCCAGCAGCGTAGGACAGGGACCCTACGAGCAGTACTTC. Together with reference TRBV9 and TRBJ2-7, the CDR3 gives the full variable domain: DSGVTQTPKHLITATGQRVTLRCSPRSGDLSVYWYQQSLDQGLQFLIQYYNGEERAKGNILERFSAQQFPDLHSELNLSSLELGDSALYFCASSVGQGPYEQYFGPGTRLTVT.

This chain uses TRBV9 with TRBJ2-2, with a tentative D call TRBD2 (7 bases). The germline V and J ends were trimmed by 4 bases and 1 base, with 14 bases remaining between them. Germline V gives CDR1 SGDLS, CDR2 YYNGEE. CDR3 length: 16 residues. CDR3 amino acids: CASSRPGGLNTGELFF. CDR3 DNA sequence: TGTGCCAGCAGCCGCCCCGGGGGGCTGAACACCGGGGAGCTGTTTTTT.

This chain uses TRBV28 with TRBJ1-1, with D hard to call. The CDR3 covers 15 residues. The ends were cut back, 1 base at V and 1 base at J, with 10 bases in the middle. From germline, CDR1 is MDHEN and CDR2 SYDVKM. The DNA of the CDR3 is TGTGCCAGCAGTTTATCCCACCCGGGGAACACTGAAGCTTTCTTT. Its protein is CASSLSHPGNTEAFF.

The chain carries TRBV19 and TRBJ1-4; D unclear. Deletions cut 4 bases from V and 5 bases from J, with 8 bases between. This CDR3 has 13 residues. CDR1 is LNHDA, CDR2 SQIVND, per germline (reference sequence). The CDR3 DNA is TGTGCCAGTAGTAAGACTGGAAATGAAAAACTGTTTTTT. It yields the protein CASSKTGNEKLFF.

The V gene is TRBV29-1, the J gene TRBJ1-4, with 9 bases that match TRBD1. Germline CDR1 reads SQVTM; CDR2 reads ANQGSEA. The length of the CDR3 is 13 residues. Trimming cost V 4 bases and J 7 bases; bases outside gene matches: 4. This chain's CDR3 is CSVAGQGGEKLFF. The CDR3 coding sequence is TGCAGCGTTGCGGGACAGGGAGGTGAAAAACTGTTTTTT.

The chain uses TRBV12-1 and TRBJ1-5. TRBV12-1 is noted as a pseudogene. This CDR3 is 15 amino acids long. The CDR3 sequence: CASSFVRLKDQPQHF. CDR3 coding DNA: TGTGCCAGCAGCTTTGTCAGACTAAAAGATCAGCCCCAGCATTTT.

This clone is medium-sized within its sample. Other DNA sequences of this sample code for an identical CDR3. The chain couples TRBV13 to TRBJ1-1, with D possibly matching TRBD1 (6 bases). From germline, CDR1 is PRHDT and CDR2 FYEKMQ (reference sequence). There are 14 residues in the CDR3. Trimming removed 1 base at V and 1 base at J, with 7 bases between. CDR3 in amino acids: CASSLVGGNTEAFF. CDR3 DNA: TGTGCCAGCAGCTTAGTAGGGGGGAACACTGAAGCTTTCTTT.

The CDR3 DNA sequence: TGTGCCAGCAGCACCGGGACAGGGGGGGATCAGCCCCAGCATTTT. Amino acids: CASSTGTGGDQPQHF. J is TRBJ1-5 and V is TRBV28; 11 bases fit TRBD1. Germline CDR1 is MDHEN and CDR2 is SYDVKM. The CDR3 covers 15 residues. J lost 5 bases, V lost 6 bases, and 6 bases had no gene match.

The chain uses TRBV29-1 and TRBJ1-1; possible D gene TRBD1, 5 bases. V lost 7 bases to trimming and J lost 1 base, with 19 bases between them. The CDR3 extends over 15 amino acids. In germline, CDR1 is SQVTM, CDR2 ANQGSEA. The CDR3 DNA reads as TGCAGCGCTGAGCGGGGCGCCTTTGGGAACACTGAAGCTTTCTTT. This translates into CSAERGAFGNTEAFF.

This clone was recorded once. The rearrangement uses TRBV21-1 and TRBJ2-7; no DNA check was done on the table's D call, TRBD2. TRBV21-1 is tagged as a pseudogene. This CDR3 is built from 15 residues. CDR3 loop: CASSLSQRGGHEQYF. The CDR3, as DNA: TGTGCCAGCAGCCTAAGCCAGCGGGGTGGACACGAGCAGTACTTC.

This clone was recorded only once. CDR3 sequence reads: CASSLWTDDTDTQYF. Written as DNA, the CDR3 is TGTGCCAGCAGTCTGTGGACAGACGACACAGATACGCAGTATTTT. The chain recombines TRBV28 with TRBJ2-3, with a weak D call TRBD1 (6 bases). The V end lost 5 bases, the J end lost 2 bases, and 14 bases lay between the germline ends. Germline V gene sequence: CDR1 MDHEN, CDR2 SYDVKM. CDR3 length: 15 residues.

The chain joins TRBV28 to TRBJ1-5, with 7 nucleotides matching TRBD1. Trimming removed 7 bases from V and 6 bases from J; junction bases left unmatched: 24. CDR3 length: 19 amino acids. Germline lookup yields CDR1 MDHEN and CDR2 SYDVKM. The DNA of the CDR3 is TGTGCCAGCACCTTTGGCCTATCGAGGGGGCGCGGTCCTAGTCAGCCCCAGCATTTT. Protein: CASTFGLSRGRGPSQPQHF.

The CDR3 region is CASSSRDKNTGELFF. CDR3 nucleotide sequence: TGTGCCAGCAGTTCCCGGGACAAAAACACCGGGGAGCTGTTTTTT. The rearrangement links TRBV27 to TRBJ2-2; a possible D gene is TRBD1 (6 bases). The germline gives CDR1 MNHEY, CDR2 SMNVEV (reference sequence). The CDR3 contains 15 residues. V lost 4 bases and J 2 bases, leaving 11 bases between the germline ends.

V gene TRBV30 combines with J gene TRBJ2-1; D might be TRBD2 (6 bases). CDR1 GTSNPN and CDR2 SVGIG come from the germline V gene (reference sequence). V lost 3 bases to trimming and J lost 9 bases, with 15 bases between them. The CDR3 runs to 13 residues. This chain's CDR3 is CAWSSGPGGEQFF. The DNA of the CDR3 is TGTGCCTGGAGCTCGGGACCCGGGGGTGAGCAGTTCTTC.

CDR3 amino acids: CASSPPQGASNTEAFF. CDR3 nucleotide sequence: TGTGCCAGCAGTCCACCTCAGGGTGCTTCAAACACTGAAGCTTTCTTT. The J gene is TRBJ1-1, the V gene TRBV28; TRBD1 might be the D (5 bases). The CDR3 contains 16 residues. Looked up from germline, CDR1 is MDHEN and CDR2 is SYDVKM. Trimming took off 5 bases at V and 2 bases at J, with 18 bases between the two ends. The variable domain in full, with the rest retrieved from reference TRBV28 and TRBJ1-1, is DVKVTQSSRYLVKRTGEKVFLECVQDMDHENMFWYRQDPGLGLRLIYFSYDVKMKEKGDIPEGYSVSREKKERFSLILESASTNQTSMYLCASSPPQGASNTEAFFGQGTRLTVV.

The chain recombines TRBV7-9 with TRBJ1-5; 7 bases line up with TRBD1. In germline, CDR1 is SEHNR, CDR2 FQNEAQ (reference sequence). The CDR3 is 16 residues long. V lost 0 bases to trimming and J lost 6 bases; unmatched junction nucleotides: 8. The CDR3 DNA reads as TGTGCCAGCAGCTTAGCAGGGGGCAGGTCGGGTCAGCCCCAGCATTTT. Its translation: CASSLAGGRSGQPQHF.

The chain employs TRBV18 and TRBJ2-1, with TRBD1 identical over 9 bases. Germline V gene lookup returns CDR1 KGHSH and CDR2 LQKENI. The trim removed 3 bases at V and 10 bases at J, leaving 13 bases unmatched. The CDR3 extends over 16 amino acids. CDR3 nucleotide sequence: TGTGCCAGCTCACCCCCGGGACAGGGCTTAGTTGGGGAGCAGTTCTTC. Translated: CASSPPGQGLVGEQFF.

The rearrangement uses TRBV2 and TRBJ2-3; D is unclear. Trimming took 8 bases from V and 0 from J, leaving 9 bases between them. The V gene's germline CDR1 is SNHLY and CDR2 FYNNEI. The CDR3 extends over 13 amino acids. This CDR3 is CASGRYSTDTQYF. The CDR3 region has the DNA TGTGCCAGCGGGCGTTACAGCACAGATACGCAGTATTTT. Together with reference TRBV2 and TRBJ2-3, the CDR3 gives the full variable domain: EPEVTQTPSHQVTQMGQEVILRCVPISNHLYFYWYRQILGQKVEFLVSFYNNEISEKSEIFDDQFSVERPDGSNFTLKIRSTKLEDSAMYFCASGRYSTDTQYFGPGTRLTVL.

The chain couples TRBV5-1 to TRBJ1-4; D is unresolved. V was cut by 5 bases and J by 4 bases, with 9 bases left in between. CDR1 is SGHRS and CDR2 is YFSETQ in the germline V gene. This CDR3 is built from 13 residues. Here the CDR3 reads CASSWQNNEKLFF. The CDR3 region has the DNA TGCGCCAGCAGTTGGCAGAATAATGAAAAACTGTTTTTT. Using reference TRBV5-1 and TRBJ1-4 for the parts outside the CDR3, the full variable domain is KAGVTQTPRYLIKTRGQQVTLSCSPISGHRSVSWYQQTPGQGLQFLFEYFSETQRNKGNFPGRFSGRQFSNSRSEMNVSTLELGDSALYLCASSWQNNEKLFFGSGTQLSVL.

This rearrangement joins TRBV10-1 to TRBJ2-2; no clear D. Germline-derived CDR1 and CDR2 are WNHNN and SYGVQD (reference sequence). The CDR3 is 14 residues long. The V gene lost 5 bases and the J gene lost 0 bases, with 7 bases spanning the gap. CDR3 bases: TGCGCCAGCAGTTACACACCGAACACCGGGGAGCTGTTTTTT. Its translation is CASSYTPNTGELFF.

The chain combines TRBV6-5 with TRBJ1-1; TRBD1 aligns across 11 bases. V lost 3 bases to trimming and J lost 3 bases; unmatched junction nucleotides: 6. Germline V gene lookup returns CDR1 MNHEY and CDR2 SVGAGI. CDR3 length: 16 residues. DNA of the CDR3: TGTGCCAGCAGTTATGTGGGACAGGGGGAGTACACTGAAGCTTTCTTT. Translated, it gives CASSYVGQGEYTEAFF.